This entry lists 9 T cell receptor beta chains sequenced from one sample in a study of vaccination effects on CD4 cells after COVID-19. ViraFEST used viral peptide pools to expand antigen-specific CD4+ T cells before sequencing. After roughly ten days in culture, the CD4+ T cells were isolated. Antigen specificity for these receptors is unknown. Some clones are missing from TCRdb's copy, which holds only in-frame ones; the method was immunoSEQ multiplex PCR. The sample shows about 60,000 clones, 81% of them seen only once. Sequenced material: CD4+ T cells from PBMCs cultured with HCoV-229E spike peptides, taken before COVID-19 vaccination. Receptor source: a human donor who received a COVID-19 vaccine.

This clone showed up just once. The rearrangement uses TRBV5-6 and TRBJ2-3; D possibly matches TRBD1 or TRBD2 (5 bases each). V was shortened by 6 bases and J by 1 base, with 18 bases between the two germline ends. Germline CDR1 and CDR2: SGHDT and YYEEEE. CDR3 size: 16 residues. The DNA of the CDR3 is TGTGCCAGCATCTCGGGGTGGGGGTTCGGCACAGATACGCAGTATTTT. Encoded protein: CASISGWGFGTDTQYF.

This chain links TRBV6-5 with TRBJ1-1; D is uncertain. Germline V lookup: CDR1 MNHEY, CDR2 SVGAGI. The CDR3 is made up of 14 amino acids. The V and J ends lost 2 bases and 3 bases respectively, with 10 bases between them. Here the CDR3 DNA reads TGTGCCAGCAGTTACCGAACGGCGGACACTGAAGCTTTCTTT. This gives the protein CASSYRTADTEAFF.

The rearrangement links TRBV9 to TRBJ2-5; TRBD2 aligns across 9 bases. This CDR3 has 17 amino acids. Germline values: CDR1 SGDLS, CDR2 YYNGEE. J was trimmed by 5 bases and V by 0 bases; bases with no gene match: 11. CDR3 DNA sequence: TGTGCCAGCAGCGTAGAGAGGGGCGGGGGGGTAGCGGAGACCCAGTACTTC. This translates into CASSVERGGGVAETQYF. Complete variable domain (other parts from reference TRBV9 and TRBJ2-5): DSGVTQTPKHLITATGQRVTLRCSPRSGDLSVYWYQQSLDQGLQFLIQYYNGEERAKGNILERFSAQQFPDLHSELNLSSLELGDSALYFCASSVERGGGVAETQYFGPGTRLLVL.

The V gene is TRBV6-6, the J gene TRBJ2-7, with D perhaps matching TRBD2 (5 bases). Trimming removed 2 bases at V and 1 base at J, with 6 bases between. CDR1 MNHNY and CDR2 SVGAGI come from the germline V gene (reference sequence). The CDR3 extends over 13 amino acids. CDR3 coding DNA: TGTGCCAGCAGTTACAGAGGGTCCTACGAGCAGTACGTC. Its protein product is CASSYRGSYEQYV.

The rearrangement links TRBV7-2 to TRBJ2-2; 9 bases are a match to TRBD1. The CDR3 covers 16 residues. V trimming: 5 bases; J trimming: 6 bases; junction bases outside the gene matches: 10. Per germline, CDR1 SGHTA and CDR2 FQGNSA. The CDR3 here is CASSPTGGVFAGELFF. CDR3 nucleotide sequence: TGTGCCAGCAGCCCAACAGGGGGCGTATTTGCCGGGGAGCTGTTTTTT.

This sequence joins TRBV3-1 (or the pseudogene TRBV3-2) and TRBJ1-2; D is uncertain. This CDR3 contains 14 residues. Trimming took 1 base from V and 6 from J, leaving 12 bases between them. Germline V gene sequence: CDR1 LGHDT, CDR2 YNNKEL (reference sequence). CDR3: CASSQGAGGNGYTF. DNA of the CDR3: TGTGCCAGCAGCCAAGGTGCTGGTGGGAATGGCTACACCTTC.

The chain links TRBV6-2 or TRBV6-3 to TRBJ2-7; D may be TRBD1 (6 bases). V was cut by 5 bases and J by 1 base, with 9 bases left in between. Germline-derived CDR1 and CDR2 are MNHEY and SVGEGT. The CDR3 spans 13 residues. CDR3 nucleotides: TGTGCCAGCAGTCGACAGGCTTCCTACGAGCAGTACGTC. The encoded protein is CASSRQASYEQYV.

This chain joins TRBV4-1 and TRBJ2-7, with D perhaps matching TRBD2 (7 bases). The ends were cut back, 1 base at V and 7 bases at J, with 20 bases in the middle. From germline, CDR1 is MGHRA and CDR2 YSYEKL. CDR3 length equals 16 residues. In DNA form, the CDR3 reads TGCGCCAGCAGCCAAGGTTGGGGCGGGGGCAAGGAGGAGCAGTACGTC. It specifies CASSQGWGGGKEEQYV.

CDR3 protein: CASSLGVGETQYF. CDR3 nucleotides: TGTGCCAGCAGCTTAGGGGTCGGAGAGACCCAGTACTTC. The chain couples TRBV7-3 to TRBJ2-5, with D uncertain. This CDR3 spans 13 amino acids. Trimming took 2 bases from V and 4 from J, leaving 8 bases between them. Germline assignment: CDR1 SGHTA and CDR2 FQGTGA.